The 28 T cell receptor beta chains below all came from one sample that was sequenced in a study of blood T cell repertoires in COVID-19. Data came from immunoSEQ multiplex PCR; TCRdb stores just in-frame clones and leaves some out. The sample records approximately 98,000 clones, over 70% being singletons. The sample was peripheral blood. The receptors derive from a woman of 80 years or more with acute or convalescent COVID-19.

The chain uses TRBV6-2 or TRBV6-3 and TRBJ2-1; the D is unclear. In germline, CDR1 is MNHEY, CDR2 SVGEGT. This CDR3 comprises 15 residues. V lost 6 bases, J lost 6 bases, and 18 bases lay in between. The CDR3 loop reads CASSSRSALTNEQFF. CDR3 nucleotides: TGTGCCAGCAGCTCCCGTAGTGCCCTCACCAATGAGCAGTTCTTC.

In its sample, this clone was seen once. The chain has TRBV5-4 and TRBJ2-2; D is unresolved. The ends were cut back, 0 bases at V and 5 bases at J, with 11 bases in the middle. Germline-derived CDR1 and CDR2 are SGHNT and YYREEE (reference sequence). The CDR3 is made up of 15 amino acids. In DNA form, the CDR3 reads TGTGCCAGCAGCTTGGGTCCTCTAGGTACCGGGGAGCTGTTTTTT. Amino acids: CASSLGPLGTGELFF.

The rearrangement uses TRBV7-9 and TRBJ1-1, with TRBD1 matching 9 bases. There are 14 residues in the CDR3. Losses at the gene ends were 4 bases for V and 4 bases for J; bases not matched to a gene: 4. Germline V gives CDR1 SEHNR, CDR2 FQNEAQ (reference sequence). The CDR3 here is CASSYTGGGTEAFF. CDR3 coding DNA: TGTGCCAGCAGCTATACAGGGGGCGGCACTGAAGCTTTCTTT.

This chain uses TRBV7-2 with TRBJ2-5; D remains unclear. V lost 1 base to trimming and J lost 2 bases, with 8 bases between them. This CDR3 has 14 amino acids. The germline V gene encodes CDR1 SGHTA and CDR2 FQGNSA. The CDR3 DNA reads as TGTGCCAGCAGCTTAGAGCGCAGACAAGAGACCCAGTACTTC. It encodes CASSLERRQETQYF. Full variable domain (missing parts from reference TRBV7-2 and TRBJ2-5): GAGVSQSPSNKVTEKGKDVELRCDPISGHTALYWYRQSLGQGLEFLIYFQGNSAPDKSGLPSDRFSAERTGGSVSTLTIQRTQQEDSAVYLCASSLERRQETQYFGPGTRLLVL.

The chain carries TRBV6-5 and TRBJ1-6; 8 nucleotides agree with TRBD1. CDR3 length: 13 amino acids. Germline-derived CDR1 and CDR2 are MNHEY and SVGAGI. With V trimmed by 6 bases and J by 7 bases, 2 bases remained unmatched. CDR3 loop: CASRQGENSPLHF. DNA for the CDR3: TGTGCCAGCAGACAGGGGGAAAATTCACCCCTCCACTTT.

Only one count was recorded for this clone. The chain links TRBV2 to TRBJ1-4; D gene unclear. The CDR3 covers 11 residues. Looked up from germline, CDR1 is SNHLY and CDR2 is FYNNEI. CDR3 sequence (DNA): TGTGGAGGGAAACAGTCGGAAAAACTGTTTTTT. Its protein product is CGGKQSEKLFF.

The chain is built from TRBV30 and TRBJ1-2, with 7 nucleotides matching TRBD1. The CDR3 has 14 amino acids. Trimming at V came to 2 bases and at J to 2 bases, leaving 5 bases not matched to a gene. CDR1 is GTSNPN and CDR2 is SVGIG in the germline V gene (reference sequence). CDR3 in amino acids: CAWSPGTANYGYTF. CDR3 DNA: TGTGCCTGGAGTCCCGGGACAGCAAACTATGGCTACACCTTC. Together with reference TRBV30 and TRBJ1-2, the CDR3 gives the full variable domain: SQTIHQWPATLVQPVGSPLSLECTVEGTSNPNLYWYRQAAGRGLQLLFYSVGIGQISSEVPQNLSASRPQDRQFILSSKKLLLSDSGFYLCAWSPGTANYGYTFGSGTRLTVV.

This sequence joins TRBV7-2 and TRBJ2-7, with D possibly matching TRBD2 (5 bases). This CDR3 contains 12 residues. Germline V gives CDR1 SGHTA, CDR2 FQGNSA. V lost 5 bases to trimming and J lost 7 bases, with 12 bases between them. CDR3 amino acids: CASSPPAGEQYF. CDR3 nucleotide sequence: TGTGCCAGCAGCCCCCCGGCGGGTGAGCAGTACTTC.

The V and J genes are TRBV18 and TRBJ1-6; no reliable D call. V lost 5 bases, J lost 5 bases, and 7 bases lay in between. CDR3 length: 13 residues. Per the germline V gene, CDR1 is KGHSH and CDR2 is LQKENI. As DNA, the CDR3 is TGTGCCAGCTCAGAGGGAAATAATTCACCCCTCCACTTT. Residues: CASSEGNNSPLHF. The whole variable domain, remainder taken from reference TRBV18 and TRBJ1-6, is NAGVMQNPRHLVRRRGQEARLRCSPMKGHSHVYWYRQLPEEGLKFMVYLQKENIIDESGMPKERFSAEFPKEGPSILRIQQVVRGDSAAYFCASSEGNNSPLHFGNGTRLTVT.

This chain links TRBV4-3 with TRBJ2-5, with 15 nucleotides matching TRBD2. Germline V gene data show CDR1 as LGHNA and CDR2 as YSLEER. V shed 4 bases, J shed 5 bases, and the junction held 5 bases outside the gene matches. The CDR3 consists of 16 residues. The CDR3 DNA follows: TGCGCCAGCAGCCGGACTAGCGGGGGGGGTATGGAGACCCAGTACTTC. Its protein product is CASSRTSGGGMETQYF.

V is TRBV5-1 and J is TRBJ2-5; TRBD1 is a possible D gene (6 bases). The germline V gene has CDR1 SGHRS and CDR2 YFSETQ. V was cut by 4 bases and J by 3 bases, with 16 bases left in between. CDR3 length equals 15 residues. Here the CDR3 DNA reads TGCGCCAGCAGCGAAACAGGGAACCCCGAAGAGACCCAGTACTTC. Encoded protein: CASSETGNPEETQYF. Full variable domain (missing parts from reference TRBV5-1 and TRBJ2-5): KAGVTQTPRYLIKTRGQQVTLSCSPISGHRSVSWYQQTPGQGLQFLFEYFSETQRNKGNFPGRFSGRQFSNSRSEMNVSTLELGDSALYLCASSETGNPEETQYFGPGTRLLVL.

This chain links TRBV3-1 (or the pseudogene TRBV3-2) with TRBJ2-3; TRBD2 agrees at 8 bases. Germline assignment: CDR1 LGHDT and CDR2 YNNKEL (reference sequence). The ends lost 3 bases at V and 6 bases at J; junction bases unmatched: 2. CDR3 length: 13 residues. The CDR3: CASSHRGGDTQYF. DNA of the CDR3: TGTGCCAGCAGCCACCGGGGGGGGGATACGCAGTATTTT.

The chain links TRBV5-4 to TRBJ1-2; tentative D call: TRBD1 (6 bases). This CDR3 has 15 residues. Germline V lookup: CDR1 SGHNT, CDR2 YYREEE (reference sequence). V was trimmed by 5 bases and J by 2 bases, leaving 16 bases between them. The CDR3 reads CASSPTGSKNYGYTF. The DNA for the CDR3 is TGTGCCAGCAGTCCCACAGGGTCGAAGAACTATGGCTACACCTTC. The entire variable domain, with the rest obtained from reference TRBV5-4 and TRBJ1-2, is as follows: ETGVTQSPTHLIKTRGQQVTLRCSSQSGHNTVSWYQQALGQGPQFIFQYYREEENGRGNFPPRFSGLQFPNYSSELNVNALELDDSALYLCASSPTGSKNYGYTFGSGTRLTVV.

This sequence joins TRBV6-5 and TRBJ2-7, with a possible D match to TRBD2 (6 bases). The germline gives CDR1 MNHEY, CDR2 SVGAGI. The CDR3 loop spans 12 amino acids. The germline V and J ends were trimmed by 8 bases and 0 bases, with 8 bases remaining between them. The DNA for the CDR3 is TGTGCCAGCGGAGGGAGCTCCTACGAGCAGTACTTC. This gives the protein CASGGSSYEQYF.

The chain carries TRBV2 and TRBJ1-6, with 9 bases matching TRBD1. Unmatched junction bases numbered 10, after V lost 6 bases and J lost 10 bases. Germline CDR1 SNHLY, CDR2 FYNNEI. This CDR3 region has 15 residues. Here the CDR3 DNA reads TGTGCCAGCAGGACGACACAGGGGGCGGTATCACCCCTCCACTTT. It codes for CASRTTQGAVSPLHF.

This clone has a single count. The genes are TRBV20-1 and TRBJ1-2; D is possibly TRBD1 (5 bases). The ends were cut back, 0 bases at V and 7 bases at J, with 6 bases in the middle. The CDR3 spans 11 residues. The germline gives CDR1 DFQATT, CDR2 SNEGSKA (reference sequence). CDR3 coding DNA: TGCAGTGCTAGAGATCAGGGTGGCTACACCTTC. The encoded protein is CSARDQGGYTF.

The chain uses TRBV24-1 and TRBJ2-3; TRBD1 is a possible D gene (6 bases). CDR3 length: 14 residues. Trimming removed 6 bases from V and 0 bases from J, with 9 bases in between. Per the germline V gene, CDR1 is KGHDR and CDR2 is SFDVKD. The CDR3 nucleotides are TGTGCCACCAGTCACAGGGAGAGCACAGATACGCAGTATTTT. Translation gives CATSHRESTDTQYF.

The V gene is TRBV5-4, the J gene TRBJ2-5; no clear D. Germline V gives CDR1 SGHNT, CDR2 YYREEE (reference sequence). Trimming left V 2 bases short and J 2 bases short, with 7 bases between. The CDR3 runs 13 residues. CDR3 nucleotide sequence: TGTGCCAGCAGCTTACAAGTACAAGAGACCCAGTACTTC. Translating it yields CASSLQVQETQYF.

The genes are TRBV28 and TRBJ1-2; 9 nucleotides align to TRBD1. J was trimmed by 6 bases and V by 6 bases; bases with no gene match: 5. The germline CDR1 and CDR2 sequences are MDHEN and SYDVKM. There are 13 residues in the CDR3. The CDR3 DNA reads TGTGCCAGCAGGGGACAGGGTAGGGATGGCTACACCTTC. Protein product: CASRGQGRDGYTF.

This clone was observed once. The V call is TRBV11-3, the J call TRBJ2-7; D possibly corresponds to TRBD2 (6 bases). This CDR3 has 12 amino acids. Trimming left V 10 bases short and J 6 bases short, with 16 bases between. Germline values: CDR1 SGHNT, CDR2 YENEEA. The CDR3: CATPRPGGEQYV. CDR3 bases: TGTGCCACCCCACGGCCCGGGGGCGAGCAGTACGTC.

The chain links TRBV13 to TRBJ1-3, with 8 bases matching TRBD1. CDR3 length: 19 residues. The V and J ends lost 1 base and 1 base, in that order; junction bases with no gene match: 12. Germline V gene lookup returns CDR1 PRHDT and CDR2 FYEKMQ (reference sequence). The DNA for the CDR3 is TGTGCCAGCAGCTTAGAGGCGGACAGGGATTTTTGGTCTGGAAACACCATATATTTT. Its protein is CASSLEADRDFWSGNTIYF.

The chain couples TRBV7-9 to TRBJ1-1; 7 bases line up with TRBD1. Per germline, CDR1 SEHNR and CDR2 FQNEAQ (reference sequence). The CDR3 totals 15 residues. V lost 5 bases, J lost 2 bases, and 8 bases stayed unmatched. CDR3: CASSRDRTGNTEAFF. For the CDR3, the DNA is TGTGCCAGCAGCCGAGATAGGACAGGAAACACTGAAGCTTTCTTT.

V gene TRBV10-3 combines with J gene TRBJ1-4; TRBD1 matches at 10 bases. CDR1 is ENHRY and CDR2 is SYGVKD in the germline V gene. V was clipped by 10 bases and J by 8 bases; unmatched bases: 10. This CDR3 region has 14 residues. DNA of the CDR3: TGTGCCACCCGGGGACAGGGGAGGGAGGAAAAACTGTTTTTT. This gives the protein CATRGQGREEKLFF.

This clone came up many times. This chain connects TRBV5-6 to TRBJ2-1; D is undetermined. Trimming removed 7 bases from V and 0 bases from J, with 11 bases in between. This CDR3 is 14 amino acids long. The germline CDR1 and CDR2 sequences are SGHDT and YYEEEE. The CDR3 here is CASELGSSYNEQFF. The DNA of the CDR3 is TGTGCCAGCGAGCTGGGCAGCTCCTACAATGAGCAGTTCTTC.

The chain employs TRBV12-3 or TRBV12-4 and TRBJ1-2; D not certain. V lost 4 bases and J 7 bases, leaving 13 bases between the germline ends. This CDR3 has 13 amino acids. CDR3 sequence: CASSSLSQVGYTF. For the CDR3, the DNA is TGTGCCAGCAGTTCATTGTCCCAGGTTGGCTACACCTTC.

The rearrangement uses TRBV7-3 and TRBJ2-3; the match to TRBD2 covers 12 bases. The CDR3 contains 16 residues. Trimming removed 4 bases from V and 5 bases from J; junction bases left unmatched: 7. Germline V gives CDR1 SGHTA, CDR2 FQGTGA. CDR3 coding DNA: TGTGCCAGCAGCTCACCTAGCGGGGGGGCTGTAGATACGCAGTATTTT. Residues: CASSSPSGGAVDTQYF. The full variable domain, its missing parts supplied by reference TRBV7-3 and TRBJ2-3, is GAGVSQTPSNKVTEKGKYVELRCDPISGHTALYWYRQSLGQGPEFLIYFQGTGAADDSGLPNDRFFAVRPEGSVSTLKIQRTERGDSAVYLCASSSPSGGAVDTQYFGPGTRLTVL.

The V call is TRBV5-4, the J call TRBJ1-1; 8 nucleotides line up with TRBD1. The CDR3 extends over 14 amino acids. V lost 4 bases, J lost 1 base, and 3 bases stayed unmatched. Germline V gives CDR1 SGHNT, CDR2 YYREEE (reference sequence). In DNA, the CDR3 is TGTGCCAGCAGCACCCAGGGGGCGAACACTGAAGCTTTCTTT. It yields the protein CASSTQGANTEAFF. The full variable domain, with the rest looked up from reference TRBV5-4 and TRBJ1-1, is ETGVTQSPTHLIKTRGQQVTLRCSSQSGHNTVSWYQQALGQGPQFIFQYYREEENGRGNFPPRFSGLQFPNYSSELNVNALELDDSALYLCASSTQGANTEAFFGQGTRLTVV.

This clone was picked up a small number of times. V gene TRBV18 combines with J gene TRBJ1-1; D may be TRBD1 (5 bases). V lost 2 bases and J lost 4, with 20 bases in between. This CDR3 is 17 amino acids long. Germline CDR1 reads KGHSH; CDR2 reads LQKENI. The CDR3 coding sequence is TGTGCCAGCTCACCAAACCTCGGGAGTTTGGGGGGCACTGAAGCTTTCTTT. Translated: CASSPNLGSLGGTEAFF.